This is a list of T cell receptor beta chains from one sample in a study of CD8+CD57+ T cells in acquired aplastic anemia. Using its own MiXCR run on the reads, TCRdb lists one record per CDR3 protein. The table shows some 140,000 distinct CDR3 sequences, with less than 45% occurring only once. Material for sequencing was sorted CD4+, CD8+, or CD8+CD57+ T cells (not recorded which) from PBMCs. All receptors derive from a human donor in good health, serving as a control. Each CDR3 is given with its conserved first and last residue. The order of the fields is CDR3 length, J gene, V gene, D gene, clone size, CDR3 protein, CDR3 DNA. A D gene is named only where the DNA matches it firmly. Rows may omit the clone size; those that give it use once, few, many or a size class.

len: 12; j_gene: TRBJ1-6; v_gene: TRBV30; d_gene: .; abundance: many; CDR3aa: CAWMGLHSPLHF; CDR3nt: TGTGCCTGGATGGGGTTGCATTCACCCCTCCACTTT
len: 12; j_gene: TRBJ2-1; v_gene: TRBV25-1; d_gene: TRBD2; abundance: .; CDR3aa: CASNRLAGEQFF; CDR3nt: TGTGCCAGCAACAGATTAGCGGGTGAGCAGTTCTTC
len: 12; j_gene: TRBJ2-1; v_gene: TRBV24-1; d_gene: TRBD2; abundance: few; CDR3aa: CATFRTSGSSHF; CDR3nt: TGTGCCACCTTCCGGACTAGCGGGAGTTCTCACTTC
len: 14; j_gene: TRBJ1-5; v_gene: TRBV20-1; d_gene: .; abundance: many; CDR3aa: CSANQGYSNQPQHF; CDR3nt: TGCAGTGCTAATCAGGGGTATAGCAATCAGCCCCAGCATTTT
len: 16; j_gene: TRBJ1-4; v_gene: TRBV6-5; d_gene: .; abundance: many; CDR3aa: CASSYDRPATNEKLFF; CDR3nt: TGTGCCAGCAGTTACGACAGGCCCGCAACTAATGAAAAACTGTTTTTT
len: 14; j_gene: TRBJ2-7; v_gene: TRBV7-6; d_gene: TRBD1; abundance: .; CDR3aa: CASSEGQGAYEQYF; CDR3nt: TGTGCCAGCAGCGAAGGACAGGGGGCCTACGAGCAGTACTTC
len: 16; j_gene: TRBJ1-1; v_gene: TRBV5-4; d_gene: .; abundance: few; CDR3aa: CASSLGVGRGGTEAFF; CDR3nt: TGTGCCAGCAGCTTGGGTGTGGGGCGGGGAGGCACTGAAGCTTTCTTT
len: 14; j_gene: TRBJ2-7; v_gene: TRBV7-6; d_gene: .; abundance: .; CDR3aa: CASSLKGERDKQYF; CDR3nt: TGTGCCAGCAGCTTAAAAGGGGAACGCGACAAGCAGTACTTC
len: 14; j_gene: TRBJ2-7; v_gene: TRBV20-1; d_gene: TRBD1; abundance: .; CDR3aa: CSAGHPGQAAVQYF; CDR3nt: TGCAGTGCCGGACACCCGGGACAGGCGGCAGTGCAGTACTTC
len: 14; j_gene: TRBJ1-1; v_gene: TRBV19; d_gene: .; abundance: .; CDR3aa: CASSMSRGNTEAFF; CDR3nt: TGTGCCAGTAGTATGAGTCGGGGGAACACTGAAGCTTTCTTT
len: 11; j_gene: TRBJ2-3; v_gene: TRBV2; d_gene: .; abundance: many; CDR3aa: CASREAETQYF; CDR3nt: TGTGCCAGCAGGGAAGCAGAGACGCAGTATTTT
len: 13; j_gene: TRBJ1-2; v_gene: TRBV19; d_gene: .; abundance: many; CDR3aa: CASATGRGWGYTF; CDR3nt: TGTGCCAGTGCAACAGGACGAGGTTGGGGCTACACCTTC
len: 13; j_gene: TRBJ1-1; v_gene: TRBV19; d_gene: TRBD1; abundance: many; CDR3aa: CASSLRTGLIAFF; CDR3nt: TGTGCCAGTAGTTTACGGACAGGTTTGATAGCTTTCTTT
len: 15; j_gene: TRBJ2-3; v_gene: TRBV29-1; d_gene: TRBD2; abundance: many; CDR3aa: CSVGLAGGGTDTQYF; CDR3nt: TGCAGCGTTGGCCTAGCGGGGGGGGGGACAGATACGCAGTATTTT
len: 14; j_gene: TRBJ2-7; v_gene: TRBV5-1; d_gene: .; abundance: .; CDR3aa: CASSLGVGSYEQYF; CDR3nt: TGCGCCAGCAGCTTGGGGGTGGGGTCCTACGAGCAGTACTTC
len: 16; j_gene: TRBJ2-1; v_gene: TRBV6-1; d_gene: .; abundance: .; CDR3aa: CASSRALWGVYNEQFF; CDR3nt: TGTGCCAGCAGCCGGGCGCTTTGGGGGGTCTACAATGAGCAGTTCTTC
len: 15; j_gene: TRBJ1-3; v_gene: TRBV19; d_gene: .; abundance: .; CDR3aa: CASSIFGQSGNTIYF; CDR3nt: TGTGCCAGTAGTATCTTCGGGCAGTCTGGAAACACCATATATTTT
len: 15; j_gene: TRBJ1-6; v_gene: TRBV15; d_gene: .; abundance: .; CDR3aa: CATSRDPLDESPLHF; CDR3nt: TGTGCCACCAGCAGAGACCCTTTAGACGAGTCACCCCTCCACTTT
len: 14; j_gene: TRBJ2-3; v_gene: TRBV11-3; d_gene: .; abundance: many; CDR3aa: CASSYGGGTDTQYF; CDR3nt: TGTGCCAGCAGCTACGGGGGAGGCACAGATACGCAGTATTTT
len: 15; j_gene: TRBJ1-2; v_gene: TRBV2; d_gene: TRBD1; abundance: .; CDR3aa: CASSHGQGVNYGYTF; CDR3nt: TGTGCCAGCAGTCACGGACAGGGGGTTAACTATGGCTACACCTTC
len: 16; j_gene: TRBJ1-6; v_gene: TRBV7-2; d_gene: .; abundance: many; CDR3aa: CASSLVGGNYNSPLHF; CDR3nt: TGTGCCAGCAGCTTAGTCGGCGGGAACTATAATTCACCCCTCCACTTT
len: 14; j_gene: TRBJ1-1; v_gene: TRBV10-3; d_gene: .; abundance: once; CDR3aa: CAITSTPKGTEAFF; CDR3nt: TGTGCCATCACCTCGACCCCGAAAGGGACTGAAGCTTTCTTT
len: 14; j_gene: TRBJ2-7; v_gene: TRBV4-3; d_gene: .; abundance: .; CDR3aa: CASSPTRGSYEQYF; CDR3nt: TGCGCCAGCAGCCCAACTAGGGGCTCCTACGAGCAGTACTTC
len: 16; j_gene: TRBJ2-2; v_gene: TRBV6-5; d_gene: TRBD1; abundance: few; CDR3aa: CASSYSLQGGTGELFF; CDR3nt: TGTGCCAGCAGTTACTCGTTACAGGGGGGAACCGGGGAGCTGTTTTTT
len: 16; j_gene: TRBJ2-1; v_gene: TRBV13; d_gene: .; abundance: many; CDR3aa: CASSLGWGSSYNEQFF; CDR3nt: TGTGCCAGCAGCTTAGGGTGGGGGAGCTCCTACAATGAGCAGTTCTTC
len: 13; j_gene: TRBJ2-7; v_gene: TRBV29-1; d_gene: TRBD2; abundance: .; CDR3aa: CSVELAGTYEQYF; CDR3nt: TGCAGCGTTGAGCTAGCGGGGACCTACGAGCAGTACTTC
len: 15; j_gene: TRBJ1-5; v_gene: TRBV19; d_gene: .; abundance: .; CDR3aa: CASSTRLSESQPQHF; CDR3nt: TGTGCCAGTAGTACTAGACTATCGGAGAGTCAGCCCCAGCATTTT
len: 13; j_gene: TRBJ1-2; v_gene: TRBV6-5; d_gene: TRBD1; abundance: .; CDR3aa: CASSYGTGERYTF; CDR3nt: TGTGCCAGCAGTTACGGGACAGGGGAGCGATACACCTTC
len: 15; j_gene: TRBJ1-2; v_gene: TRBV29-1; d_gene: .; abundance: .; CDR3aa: CSVVRTDRANYGYTF; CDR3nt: TGCAGCGTTGTCCGGACAGATCGAGCTAACTATGGCTACACCTTC
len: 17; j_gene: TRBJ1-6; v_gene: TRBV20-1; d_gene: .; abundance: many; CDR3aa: CSASSAPLGFYNSPLHF; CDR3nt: TGCAGTGCTAGCAGTGCCCCACTGGGATTCTATAATTCACCCCTCCACTTT
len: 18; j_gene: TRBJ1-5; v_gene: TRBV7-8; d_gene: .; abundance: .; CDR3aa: CASSLGARVLNSNQPQHF; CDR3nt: TGTGCCAGCAGCTTGGGGGCGCGGGTATTGAATAGCAATCAGCCCCAGCATTTT
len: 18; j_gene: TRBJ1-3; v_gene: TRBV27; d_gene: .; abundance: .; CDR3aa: CASSLSPRGSVGGNTIYF; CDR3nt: TGTGCCAGCAGTCTCTCCCCGCGGGGGTCAGTAGGCGGAAACACCATATATTTT